These T cell receptor beta chains were read from a single sample in a study of cytomegalovirus exposure and HLA in healthy donors. The repertoire was sequenced with immunoSEQ multiplex PCR; TCRdb's copy has only in-frame clones and lacks some. The sample carries some 140,000 clones, approximately 78% recorded once. Sequencing used PBMCs. These receptors were taken from a woman aged 50 to 60 in good health and CMV-seropositive. Both conserved end residues are part of each CDR3.

J gene	V gene	CDR3 protein
TRBJ2-1	TRBV5-1	CASSLWGPYNEQFF
TRBJ1-2	TRBV28	CASSFSGGPNYGYTF
TRBJ2-1	TRBV19	CASLGLAGGDYNEQFF
TRBJ2-3	TRBV12-5	CASGTTGERADTQYF
TRBJ1-1	TRBV5-1	CASSLGPQGAGAEAFF
TRBJ2-7	TRBV28	CASSFPLEGQGQYEQYF
TRBJ1-1	TRBV5-5	CASSFPRRQGQFRTEAFF
TRBJ2-3	TRBV6-5	CASSYDSGGATDTQYF
TRBJ1-2	TRBV7-8	CASSRDRAGYTF
TRBJ2-1	TRBV28	CASSTLAESSYNEQFF
TRBJ2-7	TRBV7-8	CASSSRWGASQYF
TRBJ2-1	TRBV7-3	CASSLLGGSNEQFF
TRBJ1-5	TRBV2	CASSEAGTAQPQHF
TRBJ2-3	TRBV4-3	CASSKGYTGGPSTDTQYF
TRBJ1-4	TRBV7-8	CASSLAGVYLRGGLNEKLFF
TRBJ1-1	TRBV30	CAWSGDREGEAFF
TRBJ2-7	TRBV7-2	CASSPGGPSYEQYF
TRBJ1-4	TRBV6-1	CASRTGATNEKLFF
TRBJ2-1	TRBV29-1	CSVVPTVEQFF
TRBJ1-5	TRBV27	CASSLFNPGGNQPQHF
TRBJ2-7	TRBV11-2	CASSLVAQGAGEQYF
TRBJ1-1	TRBV27	CASSFTGFYTEAFF
TRBJ1-2	TRBV6-5	CASSSPAERYGYTF
TRBJ1-5	TRBV6-5	CASSYSYDQPQHF
TRBJ2-5	TRBV9	CASSPGVNGETQYF
TRBJ2-3	TRBV5-4	CASASTIAGGPGTQYF
TRBJ2-1	TRBV10-1	CASRGLAGGPPYNEQFF
TRBJ2-1	TRBV5-1	CASSLRRGSSYNEQFF
TRBJ2-3	TRBV11-3	CASSLGRSSGGRSPTDTQYF
TRBJ2-7	TRBV18	CASSPGLAGINEQYF
TRBJ2-1	TRBV5-6	CASSLAANSYNEQFF
TRBJ1-1	TRBV7-2	CASSFPRGGNTEAFF
TRBJ2-1	TRBV7-3	CASSLKQGAYNEQFF
TRBJ2-1	TRBV15	CATSRVAYNEQFF
TRBJ2-1	TRBV4-1	CASSQDLGVRQRGYNEQFF
TRBJ1-2	TRBV25-1	CASSEGPWYGYTF
TRBJ1-1	TRBV7-2	CASSLIGTGGNTEAFF
TRBJ1-6	TRBV29-1	CSARQGASSPLHF